This TCR beta chain was retrieved from a study of kidney transplant recipient with SARS-CoV-2 infection. Trimming removed 4 bases from V and 4 bases from J, with 22 bases in between. This CDR3 contains 17 residues. This clonotype was observed a handful of times. This clone may be a read error of a much larger clone one base away. TCRdb independently ran MiXCR on the reads; one entry per CDR3 protein. The data contain 200,000 to 300,000 distinct CDR3 sequences, 25% to 30% of them singletons. This clonotype was sampled from a male patient aged 25 to 39 who had COVID-19 and was a kidney transplant recipient. Some T cells may have originated in the graft donor. The rearrangement links TRBV12-3 or TRBV12-4 to TRBJ1-2, with D unclear. The sequences come from a blood sample, collected at baseline and on day 111 from a kidney transplant recipient. The CDR3 nucleotides are TGTGCCAGCAGTTATACTTTCAGCTTCCGAAAGACCTATGGCTACACCTTC. This sequence encodes CASSYTFSFRKTYGYTF.